Listed below are T cell receptor beta chains from one sample, sequenced in a study of cytomegalovirus exposure and HLA in healthy donors. TCRdb keeps only in-frame clones here, not all; method: immunoSEQ multiplex PCR. The sample comprises about 140,000 clones, less than 10% of which are singletons, and around 1.9% rests with the top ten. Sequencing was carried out using PBMCs. The origin of the receptors is a male donor in good health and CMV-seronegative. Both conserved end residues are part of each CDR3. A D gene is named only where the DNA matches it firmly. Expanded clones get a size class; other rows say once, few or many, or leave the size out.

TGTGCCAGCAGCTCCCTCGTGGCAGGGGGCGAGGAGCTGTTTTTT CASSSLVAGGEELFF 15 TRBV11-2 few TRBJ2-2 TRBD1
TGTGCTAGTGGTTTAGCTCAACCGAGGGGGACTAGCGGAACCGCGAACACCGGGGAGCTGTTTTTT CASGLAQPRGTSGTANTGELFF 22 TRBV12-5 NA TRBJ2-2 TRBD2
TGTGCCAGCAGCCACCTTGACAGGAACACTGAAGCTTTCTTT CASSHLDRNTEAFF 14 TRBV4-2 NA TRBJ1-1 NA
TGTGCCAGTAGCACACTGCAGGGGGCATCACCCCTCCACTTT CASSTLQGASPLHF 14 TRBV19 few TRBJ1-6 TRBD1
TGTGCCAGCAGTAGGACAGGGGGCGGGGAGCTGTTTTTT CASSRTGGGELFF 13 TRBV6-6 few TRBJ2-2 TRBD1
TGTGCCAGTAGTATAGTAGCGGGAGTCGAGCAGTACTTC CASSIVAGVEQYF 13 TRBV19 NA TRBJ2-7 TRBD2
TGCGCCAGCAGCCAAGAGGGCCTGAACACTGAAGCTTTCTTT CASSQEGLNTEAFF 14 TRBV4-3 NA TRBJ1-1 NA
TGTGCCAGCAGCGGCCGAACTCTAGCGGGCGGCACAGATACGCAGTATTTT CASSGRTLAGGTDTQYF 17 TRBV7-2 few TRBJ2-3 TRBD2
TGTGCCAGCAGTAACAGGGCTGGGGAGCTGTTTTTT CASSNRAGELFF 12 TRBV27 few TRBJ2-2 NA
TGTGCCAGCGCCCTCTTGGACACCCAGTCCTTC CASALLDTQSF 11 TRBV28 NA TRBJ2-7 NA
TGTGCCAGCTCACCACCCGGCAGGGGGACAAGCCAAAGCTACAATGAGCAGTTCTTC CASSPPGRGTSQSYNEQFF 19 TRBV18 NA TRBJ2-1 TRBD1
TGTGCCTGGGCGCCTGCCGGGACTAGCCGGTTCTACAATGAGCAGTTCTTC CAWAPAGTSRFYNEQFF 17 TRBV30 few TRBJ2-1 TRBD2
TGTGCCATCAGTGCCGGAGGAAACTATGGCTACACCTTC CAISAGGNYGYTF 13 TRBV10-3 few TRBJ1-2 NA
TGTGCCAGCAGCCACCCGGGACTAGCAGTGAACACCGGGGAGCTGTTTTTT CASSHPGLAVNTGELFF 17 TRBV7-9 NA TRBJ2-2 TRBD2
TGTGCCAGCAGGCGGGACTCGGGCGTCGCCTACGAGCAGTACTTC CASRRDSGVAYEQYF 15 TRBV7-2 few TRBJ2-7 NA
TGTGCCAGCAGGAACAGGGAATCCACTGAAGCTTTCTTT CASRNRESTEAFF 13 TRBV14 few TRBJ1-1 NA
TGTGCCATCAGTCCGACTAGCGGGGTAGTCGGGGAGCTGTTTTTT CAISPTSGVVGELFF 15 TRBV10-3 NA TRBJ2-2 TRBD2
TGTGCCAGCAGGGCCGGGACTAGCGACCTGGAGACCCAGTACTTC CASRAGTSDLETQYF 15 TRBV7-3 few TRBJ2-5 TRBD2
TGTGCCAGCAGCTACGGGACTAGCGGGATAAGATCCTACAATGAGCAGTTCTTC CASSYGTSGIRSYNEQFF 18 TRBV7-9 few TRBJ2-1 TRBD2
TGTGCCAGCAGTGATAGACAGCATTATCAGCCCCAGCATTTT CASSDRQHYQPQHF 14 TRBV6-1 few TRBJ1-5 NA
TGTGCCAGCAGTTTATCACGGACAGGCCCTTTAGGAGGCTACACCTTC CASSLSRTGPLGGYTF 16 TRBV27 NA TRBJ1-2 TRBD1
TGTGCCAGCAGCTTAGGGGTTAGCGGGAGGTTTTCCTACGAGCAGTACTTC CASSLGVSGRFSYEQYF 17 TRBV13 NA TRBJ2-7 TRBD2
TGTGCCAGCAGCTTAGCGGGCAGGGGGGTAAATTCACCCCTCCACTTT CASSLAGRGVNSPLHF 16 TRBV7-6 NA TRBJ1-6 TRBD1
TGTGCCAGCAGTGGGGCCCATCGGGCTTTCTTT CASSGAHRAFF 11 TRBV6-5 NA TRBJ1-1 NA
TGTGCCAGCTCACCAAAAGGGGGGGCTAATGAAAAACTGTTTTTT CASSPKGGANEKLFF 15 TRBV18 few TRBJ1-4 NA
TGCGCCAGCAGTGAGGATCTCGGGTGGGACAATGAGCAGTTCTTC CASSEDLGWDNEQFF 15 TRBV10-2 few TRBJ2-1 NA
TGTGCCAGCAACAGACAGGATAGCAATCAGCCCCAGCATTTT CASNRQDSNQPQHF 14 TRBV6-1 few TRBJ1-5 NA
TGTGCCAGCAGCCAAGCCCTTACCAGGAGGCTAGGTGGCTACACCTTC CASSQALTRRLGGYTF 16 TRBV9 NA TRBJ1-2 NA
TGTGCCACCAGCAGAGATCACAACAGACCCGGCTCTGGAAACACCATATATTTT CATSRDHNRPGSGNTIYF 18 TRBV15 NA TRBJ1-3 NA
TGTGCCAGCAGCGCATCGACCCGAGGCACCGGGGAGCTGTTTTTT CASSASTRGTGELFF 15 TRBV7-2 NA TRBJ2-2 NA
TGTGCCAGCAGTCTCCTAGCGGAGCTAGTCAATGAGCAGTTCTTC CASSLLAELVNEQFF 15 TRBV2 few TRBJ2-1 TRBD2
TGCGCCAGCAGCCAAGATGTGCACAGCTCCTACGAGCAGTACTTC CASSQDVHSSYEQYF 15 TRBV4-3 few TRBJ2-7 NA
TGCGCCAGCAGCTTGGCCGGGGGGGGCTCCTACGAGCAGTACTTC CASSLAGGGSYEQYF 15 TRBV5-1 NA TRBJ2-7 TRBD2
TGCGCCAGCAGCCAGGAACCGGACAGGGGGATCGCAGATACGCAGTATTTT CASSQEPDRGIADTQYF 17 TRBV4-3 NA TRBJ2-3 TRBD1
TGTGCCAGCAGTGTGAAGGGGCTTGGCTACACCTTC CASSVKGLGYTF 12 TRBV6-5 few TRBJ1-2 NA
TGTGCCAGCAGTTTTTCTCCTAGACAAGAGACCCAGTACTTC CASSFSPRQETQYF 14 TRBV28 few TRBJ2-5 NA
TGCGCCAGCAGCTTGGGAGGGGGATCTACTGAAGCTTTCTTT CASSLGGGSTEAFF 14 TRBV5-1 NA TRBJ1-1 NA
TGTGCCAGCAGATTAGCGGATAGCCCCGTTGAAGCTTTCTTT CASRLADSPVEAFF 14 TRBV7-2 NA TRBJ1-1 NA
TGTGCCAGCAGCTTAAGACAGGGGAGCGAGCAGTACTTC CASSLRQGSEQYF 13 TRBV7-2 few TRBJ2-7 TRBD1
TGTGCCAGCAGTTTTGGGACAGGGGAAAATCAGCCCCAGCATTTT CASSFGTGENQPQHF 15 TRBV27 few TRBJ1-5 TRBD1
TGTGCCAGCAGTTTAGGACAGGGGTTCTACAATGAGCAGTTCTTC CASSLGQGFYNEQFF 15 TRBV28 few TRBJ2-1 TRBD1
TGTGCCAGCAGTGAAGGTCCCCGAGCGGGGTCACACGAGCAGTACTTC CASSEGPRAGSHEQYF 16 TRBV6-1 few TRBJ2-7 TRBD2
TGTGCCAGCAGCTTGGTAGGGGCCCTGCGAGTCAACGGCTACACCTTC CASSLVGALRVNGYTF 16 TRBV5-6 NA TRBJ1-2 NA
TGTGCCACCAGCACGCGGACAGGGGTCCACGAGCAGTACTTC CATSTRTGVHEQYF 14 TRBV15 NA TRBJ2-7 TRBD1
TGTGCCACCAGCAGAGAGTGGACAGGAGGAGCCGGGGAGCTGTTTTTT CATSREWTGGAGELFF 16 TRBV15 few TRBJ2-2 TRBD1
TGTGCCAGCAGATACGAACCGGGACAGGGGGCCAATGAGCAGTTCTTC CASRYEPGQGANEQFF 16 TRBV7-2 NA TRBJ2-1 TRBD1
TGTGCCAGCAGTGAAGCGGCAGGGCACTATGGCTACACCTTC CASSEAAGHYGYTF 14 TRBV2 NA TRBJ1-2 NA
TGCGCCAGCAGCTTGGACAGCCAGGGGCACTATGGCTACACCTTC CASSLDSQGHYGYTF 15 TRBV5-1 few TRBJ1-2 NA